What follows describes a single T cell receptor beta chain. Its antigen is unknown. The sample belongs to a study of cytomegalovirus exposure and HLA in healthy donors. Whole-study results and caveats: Researchers reportedly found TCR beta sequences accurately predicted most subjects' HLA-A and HLA-B alleles. Confirmation in vitro established that three CMV-associated chains were specific for CMV antigens. Segments of the TCR beta V type were, in most cases, productive about 87% or about 30% of the time in an earlier analysis. As a later analysis showed, several of the most significant clusters appeared to be linked to common viral pathogens.

Germline loops: CDR1 MGHDK, CDR2 SYGVNS. The CDR3 totals 17 residues. Trimming cost V 3 bases and J 0 bases, with 18 bases left between them. The PCR made use of 60 Vbeta and 13 Jbeta primers. Some clones are missing from TCRdb's copy, which holds only in-frame ones; the method was immunoSEQ multiplex PCR. The sample totals about 64,000 clones; its top ten clones hold 3.6%. The sequenced sample was PBMCs. This TCR was recovered from a woman younger than 35 in good health and CMV-seronegative. The chain employs TRBV25-1 and TRBJ2-7; D might be TRBD1 (6 bases). This CDR3 is CASSDESTGHSSYEQYF. Written as DNA, the CDR3 is TGTGCCAGCAGTGATGAATCGACGGGACATAGCTCCTACGAGCAGTACTTC.